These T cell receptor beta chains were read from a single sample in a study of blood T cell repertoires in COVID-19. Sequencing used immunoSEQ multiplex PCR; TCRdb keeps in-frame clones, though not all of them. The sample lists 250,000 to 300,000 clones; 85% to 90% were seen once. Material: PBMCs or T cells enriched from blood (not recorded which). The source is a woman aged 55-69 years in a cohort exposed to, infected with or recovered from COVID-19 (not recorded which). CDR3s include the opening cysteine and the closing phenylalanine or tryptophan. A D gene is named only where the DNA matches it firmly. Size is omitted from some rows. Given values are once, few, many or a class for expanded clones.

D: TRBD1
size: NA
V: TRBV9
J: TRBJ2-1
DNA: TGTGCCAGCAGCGTCACAGGGGGTGAGCAGTTCTTC
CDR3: CASSVTGGEQFF

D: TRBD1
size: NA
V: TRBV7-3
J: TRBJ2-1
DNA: TGTGCCAGCAGCCCAGGGACAGGGAATCCCCATGAGCAGTTCTTC
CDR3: CASSPGTGNPHEQFF

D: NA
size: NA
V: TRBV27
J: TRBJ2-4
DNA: TGTGCCAGCAGTCCCCAGACTCAGGGTTTGATGAACATTCAGTACTTC
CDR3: CASSPQTQGLMNIQYF

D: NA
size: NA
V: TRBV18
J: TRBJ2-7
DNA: TGTGCCAGCTCACCACGCCTAGCCATCTCCTACGAGCAGTACTTC
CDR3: CASSPRLAISYEQYF

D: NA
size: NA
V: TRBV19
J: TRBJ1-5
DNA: TGTGCCAGTAGTACGAACACGGGAAATCAGCCCCAGCATTTT
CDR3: CASSTNTGNQPQHF

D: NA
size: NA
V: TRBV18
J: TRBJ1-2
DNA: TGTGCCAGCTCACCACAGGGGAATGGCTACACCTTC
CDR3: CASSPQGNGYTF

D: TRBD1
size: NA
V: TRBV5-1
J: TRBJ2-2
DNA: TGCGCCAGCAGCGGCGGGACAGGGGGCCCCGGGGAGCTGTTTTTT
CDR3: CASSGGTGGPGELFF

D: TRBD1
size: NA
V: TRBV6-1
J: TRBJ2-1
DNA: TGTGCCAGCAGTGAACCCGGGACAGCTAATGAGCAGTTCTTC
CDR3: CASSEPGTANEQFF

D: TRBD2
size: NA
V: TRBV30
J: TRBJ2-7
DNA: TGTGCCTGGAATCGACTAGCGGGAGACGAGCAGTACTTC
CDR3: CAWNRLAGDEQYF

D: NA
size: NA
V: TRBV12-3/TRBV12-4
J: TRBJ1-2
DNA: TGTGCCAGCAGTTTAGGGCAGGCCTATGGCTACACCTTC
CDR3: CASSLGQAYGYTF

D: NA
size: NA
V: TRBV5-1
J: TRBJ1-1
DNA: TGCGCCAGCAGCTTGTCAGGGGTGGGAGAAGCTTTCTTT
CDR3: CASSLSGVGEAFF

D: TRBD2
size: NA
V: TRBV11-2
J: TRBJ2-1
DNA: TGTGCCAGCAGCTTAGATCTTGGTCTAGCGGGGAATGAGCAGTTCTTC
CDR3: CASSLDLGLAGNEQFF

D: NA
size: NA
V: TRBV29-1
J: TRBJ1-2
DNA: TGCAGCGTTGAAGTTCCAAACTATGGCTACACCTTC
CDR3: CSVEVPNYGYTF

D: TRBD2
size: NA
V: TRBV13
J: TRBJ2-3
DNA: TGTGCCAGCAGTCGTACTAGCGGTACAGATACGCAGTATTTT
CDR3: CASSRTSGTDTQYF

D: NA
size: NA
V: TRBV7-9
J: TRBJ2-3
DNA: TGTGCCAGCAGCTTAGCCCAGGGGAGCACAGATACGCAGTATTTT
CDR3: CASSLAQGSTDTQYF

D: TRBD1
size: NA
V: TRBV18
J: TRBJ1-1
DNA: TGTGCCAGCTCATCATCGACAGGGGGCTGGACTGAAGCTTTCTTT
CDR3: CASSSSTGGWTEAFF

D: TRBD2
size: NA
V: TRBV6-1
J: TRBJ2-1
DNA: TGTGCCAGCAGTGAAGGGACTAGCGGGAGGGCCTACAATGAGCAGTTCTTC
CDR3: CASSEGTSGRAYNEQFF

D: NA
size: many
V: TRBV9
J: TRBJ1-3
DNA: TGTGCCAGCAGCGTAGGTTCAGGAAGAAACACCATATATTTT
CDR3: CASSVGSGRNTIYF

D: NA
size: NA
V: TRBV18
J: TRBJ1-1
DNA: TGTGCCAGCTCACCACCACAGCCTATGAACACTGAAGCTTTCTTT
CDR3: CASSPPQPMNTEAFF

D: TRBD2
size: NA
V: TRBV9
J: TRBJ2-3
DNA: TGTGCCAGCAGCGTACGCGGGAGGACAGATACGCAGTATTTT
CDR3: CASSVRGRTDTQYF

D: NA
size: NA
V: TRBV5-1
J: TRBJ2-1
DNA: TGCGCCAGCAGCGATGCTAGGTATGAGCAGTTCTTC
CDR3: CASSDARYEQFF

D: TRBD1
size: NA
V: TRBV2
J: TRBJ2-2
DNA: TGTGCCAGCAGGGGTGGTCCAGGGGGGAACACCGGGGAGCTGTTTTTT
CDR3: CASRGGPGGNTGELFF

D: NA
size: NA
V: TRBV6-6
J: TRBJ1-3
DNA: TGTGCCAGCATTCTCCCGGGGGTTATCTCTGGAAACACCATATATTTT
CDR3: CASILPGVISGNTIYF

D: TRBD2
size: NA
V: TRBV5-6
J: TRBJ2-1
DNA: TGTGCCAGCAGCACCTCTAGCGGCAATGAGCAGTTCTTC
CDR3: CASSTSSGNEQFF

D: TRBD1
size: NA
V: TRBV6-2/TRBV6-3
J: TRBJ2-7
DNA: TGTGCCAGCAGTTACTCGCCGTGGACAGGGGCTGCCTACGAGCAGTACTTC
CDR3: CASSYSPWTGAAYEQYF

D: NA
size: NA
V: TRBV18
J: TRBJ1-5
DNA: TGTGCCAGCTCCCTAACACAACCCAGGATGGATAGCAATCAGCCCCAGCATTTT
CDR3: CASSLTQPRMDSNQPQHF

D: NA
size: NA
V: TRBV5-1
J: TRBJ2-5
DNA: TGCGCCAGCAGCTTGGATGGGGCCGCGAGCGAGACCCAGTACTTC
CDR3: CASSLDGAASETQYF

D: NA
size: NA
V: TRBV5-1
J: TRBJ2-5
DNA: TGCGCCAGCAGCTTGGGGCATTCACAAGAGACCCAGTACTTC
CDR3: CASSLGHSQETQYF

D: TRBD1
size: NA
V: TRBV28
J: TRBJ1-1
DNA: TGTGCCAGCAGCGTTGGGACAGGGTATGGCGCTTTCTTT
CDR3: CASSVGTGYGAFF

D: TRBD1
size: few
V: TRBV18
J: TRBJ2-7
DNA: TGTGCCAGCTCACCACTTACAGGGGAATACGAGCAGTACTTC
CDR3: CASSPLTGEYEQYF

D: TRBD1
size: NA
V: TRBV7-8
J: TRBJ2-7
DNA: TGTGCCAGCAGCTTATTGCAGGGGGCCAACGAGCAGTACTTC
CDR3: CASSLLQGANEQYF

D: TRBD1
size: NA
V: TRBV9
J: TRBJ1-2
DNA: TGTGCCAGCAGCGTAGTTTCAGGGGGCGACTATGGCTACACCTTC
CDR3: CASSVVSGGDYGYTF

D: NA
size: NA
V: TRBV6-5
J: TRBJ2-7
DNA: TGTGCCAGCAGTTCCACTAGAACCGGGCAGTACTTC
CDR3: CASSSTRTGQYF

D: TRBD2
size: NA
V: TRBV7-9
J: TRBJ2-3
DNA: TGTGCCAGCAGCTTAGGACTAGCGGGCCTCACAGATACGCAGTATTTT
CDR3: CASSLGLAGLTDTQYF

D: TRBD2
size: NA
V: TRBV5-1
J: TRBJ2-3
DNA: TGCGCCAGCACTCGAAATATTGCGGGAGGGACAGATACGCAGTATTTT
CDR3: CASTRNIAGGTDTQYF

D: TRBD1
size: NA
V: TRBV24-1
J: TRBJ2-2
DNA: TGTGCCACCCGACCGACACAGGGGGCGACCGGGGAGCTGTTTTTT
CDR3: CATRPTQGATGELFF

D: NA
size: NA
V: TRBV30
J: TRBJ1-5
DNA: TGTGCCTGGAGTAGAGGACAGACGAGCAATCAGCCCCAGCATTTT
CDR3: CAWSRGQTSNQPQHF

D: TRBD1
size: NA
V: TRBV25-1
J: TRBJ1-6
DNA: TGTGCCATCAGGGACAGTTATAATTCACCCCTCCACTTT
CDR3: CAIRDSYNSPLHF

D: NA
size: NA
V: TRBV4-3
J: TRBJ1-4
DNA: TGCGCCAGCAGCCAAGGTGTGTCGGAGACTTCAACTAATGAAAAACTGTTTTTT
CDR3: CASSQGVSETSTNEKLFF

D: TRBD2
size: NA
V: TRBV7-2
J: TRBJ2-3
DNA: TGTGCCAGCAGCTTAGGGCTAGCGGGAGGGCGCGATACGCAGTATTTT
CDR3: CASSLGLAGGRDTQYF

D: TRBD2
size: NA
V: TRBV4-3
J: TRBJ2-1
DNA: TGCGCCAGCAGCCAAGAGTCAGCGGGAGGCCCCTACAATGAGCAGTTCTTC
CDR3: CASSQESAGGPYNEQFF

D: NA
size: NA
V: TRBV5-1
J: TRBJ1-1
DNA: TGCGCCAGCAGCTTGCAGGGGAGGGACACTGAAGCTTTCTTT
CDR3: CASSLQGRDTEAFF

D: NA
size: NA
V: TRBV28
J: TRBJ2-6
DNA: TGTGCCAGCAGCTCATTTAGTAGCTCTGGGGCCAACGTCCTGACTTTC
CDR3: CASSSFSSSGANVLTF

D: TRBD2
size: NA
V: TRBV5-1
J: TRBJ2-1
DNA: TGCGCCAGCAGCCGGGACGGGACTAGCGGGAGATATGAGCAGTTCTTC
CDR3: CASSRDGTSGRYEQFF

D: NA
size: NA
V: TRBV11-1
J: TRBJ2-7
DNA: TGTGCCAGCAGCTCGCAATGGCCCAGGGACTACGAGCAGTACTTC
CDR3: CASSSQWPRDYEQYF

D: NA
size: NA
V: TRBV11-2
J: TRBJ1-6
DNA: TGTGCCAGCACCCATCTGACAGGAGATAATTCACCCCTCCACTTT
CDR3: CASTHLTGDNSPLHF

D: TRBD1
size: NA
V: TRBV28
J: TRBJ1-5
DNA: TGTGCCAGCAGTTTAGCTGCCCAAGGGGGCGATCAGCCCCAGCATTTT
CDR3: CASSLAAQGGDQPQHF

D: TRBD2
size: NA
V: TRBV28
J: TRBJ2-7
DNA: TGTGCCAGCAGTTTCCCTGCGGGAGGCTACGAGCAGTACTTC
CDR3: CASSFPAGGYEQYF

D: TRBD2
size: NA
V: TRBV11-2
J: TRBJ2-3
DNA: TGTGCCAGCAGCTTACCGGGAGGGAACACAGATACGCAGTATTTT
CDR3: CASSLPGGNTDTQYF

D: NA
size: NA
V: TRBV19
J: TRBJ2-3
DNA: TGTGCCAGTAGTGCGGGGACCACAGATACGCAGTATTTT
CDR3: CASSAGTTDTQYF

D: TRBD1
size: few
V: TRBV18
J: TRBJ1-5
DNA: TGTGCCAGCTCACCCCAGGGGGGTTATCAGCCCCAGCATTTT
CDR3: CASSPQGGYQPQHF